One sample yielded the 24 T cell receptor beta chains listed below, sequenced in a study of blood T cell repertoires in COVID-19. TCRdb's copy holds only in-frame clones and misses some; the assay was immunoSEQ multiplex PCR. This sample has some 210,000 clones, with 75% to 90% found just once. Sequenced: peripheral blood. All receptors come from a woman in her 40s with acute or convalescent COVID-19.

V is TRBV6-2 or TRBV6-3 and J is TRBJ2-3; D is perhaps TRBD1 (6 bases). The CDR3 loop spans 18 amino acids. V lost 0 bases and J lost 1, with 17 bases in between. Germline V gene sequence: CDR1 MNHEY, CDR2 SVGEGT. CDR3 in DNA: TGTGCCAGCAGTTACTCGATAAGGACCAAGGGGGGCACAGATACGCAGTATTTT. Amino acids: CASSYSIRTKGGTDTQYF.

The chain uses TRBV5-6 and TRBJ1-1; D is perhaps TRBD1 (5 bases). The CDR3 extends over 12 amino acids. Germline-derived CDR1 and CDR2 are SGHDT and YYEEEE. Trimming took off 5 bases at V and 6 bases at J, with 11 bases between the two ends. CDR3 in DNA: TGTGCCAGCAGTAGGGGATACCCTGAAGCTTTCTTT. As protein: CASSRGYPEAFF.

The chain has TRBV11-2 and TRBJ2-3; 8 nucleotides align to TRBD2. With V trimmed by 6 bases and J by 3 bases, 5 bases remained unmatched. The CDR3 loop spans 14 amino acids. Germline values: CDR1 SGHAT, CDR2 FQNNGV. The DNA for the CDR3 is TGTGCCAGCAGACGCGGACTAGCTACAGATACGCAGTATTTT. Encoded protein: CASRRGLATDTQYF. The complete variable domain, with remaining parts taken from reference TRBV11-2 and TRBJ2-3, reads EAGVAQSPRYKIIEKRQSVAFWCNPISGHATLYWYQQILGQGPKLLIQFQNNGVVDDSQLPKDRFSAERLKGVDSTLKIQPAKLEDSAVYLCASRRGLATDTQYFGPGTRLTVL.

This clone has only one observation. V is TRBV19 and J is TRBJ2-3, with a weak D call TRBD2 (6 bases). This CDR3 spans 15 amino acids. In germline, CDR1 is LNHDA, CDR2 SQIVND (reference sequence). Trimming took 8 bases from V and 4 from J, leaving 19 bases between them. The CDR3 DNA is TGTGCCAGTTCCTTAAGGCAGGCGGGGCCAGATACGCAGTATTTT. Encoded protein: CASSLRQAGPDTQYF.

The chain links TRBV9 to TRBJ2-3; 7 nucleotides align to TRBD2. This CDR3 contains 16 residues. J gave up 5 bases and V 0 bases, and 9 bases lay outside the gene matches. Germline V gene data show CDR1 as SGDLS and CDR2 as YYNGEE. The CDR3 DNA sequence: TGTGCCAGCAGCGTAGGAGGTAGCGGGCCGCGAGATACGCAGTATTTT. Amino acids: CASSVGGSGPRDTQYF.

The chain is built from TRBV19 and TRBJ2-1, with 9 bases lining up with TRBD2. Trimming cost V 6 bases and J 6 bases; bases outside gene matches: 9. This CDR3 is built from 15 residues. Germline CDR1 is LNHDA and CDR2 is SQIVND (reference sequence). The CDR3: CASSRGTSLVNEQFF. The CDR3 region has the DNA TGTGCCAGTAGCCGCGGGACTAGCTTGGTCAATGAGCAGTTCTTC.

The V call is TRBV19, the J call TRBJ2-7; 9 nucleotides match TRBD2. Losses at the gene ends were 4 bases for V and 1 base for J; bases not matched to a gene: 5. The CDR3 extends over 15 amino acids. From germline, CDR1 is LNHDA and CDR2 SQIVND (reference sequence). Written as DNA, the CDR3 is TGTGCCAGTAGTAAGGCTAGCGGGGAGTCCTACGAGCAGTACGTC. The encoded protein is CASSKASGESYEQYV.

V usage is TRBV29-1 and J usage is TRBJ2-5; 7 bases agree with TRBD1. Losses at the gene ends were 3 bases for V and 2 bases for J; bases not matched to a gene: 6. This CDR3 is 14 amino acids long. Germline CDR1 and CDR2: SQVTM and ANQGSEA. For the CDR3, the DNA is TGCAGCGTTGACCCTCCGGGACAGCAAGAGACCCAGTACTTC. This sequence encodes CSVDPPGQQETQYF.

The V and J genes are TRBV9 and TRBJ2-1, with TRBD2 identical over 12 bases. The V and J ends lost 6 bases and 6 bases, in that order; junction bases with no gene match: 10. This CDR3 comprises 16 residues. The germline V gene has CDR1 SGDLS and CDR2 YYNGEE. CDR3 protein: CASTNPTSGGTNEQFF. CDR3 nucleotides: TGTGCCAGCACCAATCCAACTAGCGGGGGGACCAATGAGCAGTTCTTC.

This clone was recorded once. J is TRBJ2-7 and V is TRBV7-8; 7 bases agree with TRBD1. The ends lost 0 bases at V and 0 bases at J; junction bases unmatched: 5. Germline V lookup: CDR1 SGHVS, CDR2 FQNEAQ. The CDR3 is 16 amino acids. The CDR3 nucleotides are TGTGCCAGCAGCTTAGCCCGGGACAGACCCTCCTACGAGCAGTACGTC. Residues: CASSLARDRPSYEQYV.

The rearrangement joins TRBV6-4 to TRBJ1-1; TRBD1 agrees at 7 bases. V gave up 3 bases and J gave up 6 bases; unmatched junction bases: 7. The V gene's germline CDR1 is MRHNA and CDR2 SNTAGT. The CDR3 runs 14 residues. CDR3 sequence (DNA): TGTGCCAGCAGTGAGATGACAGGGTCCCCTGAAGCTTTCTTT. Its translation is CASSEMTGSPEAFF.

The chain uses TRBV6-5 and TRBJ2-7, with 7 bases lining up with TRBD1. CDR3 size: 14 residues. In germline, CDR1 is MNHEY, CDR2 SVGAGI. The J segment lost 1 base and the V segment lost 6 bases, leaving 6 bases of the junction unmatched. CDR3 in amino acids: CASRDRVPSYEQYV. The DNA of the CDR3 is TGTGCCAGCAGAGACAGGGTTCCATCCTACGAGCAGTACGTC.

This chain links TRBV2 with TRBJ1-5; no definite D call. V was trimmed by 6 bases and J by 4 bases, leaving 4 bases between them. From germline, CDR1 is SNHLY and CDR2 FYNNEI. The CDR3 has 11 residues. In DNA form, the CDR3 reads TGTGCCAGCAGCTTAAATCAGCCCCAGCATTTT. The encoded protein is CASSLNQPQHF.

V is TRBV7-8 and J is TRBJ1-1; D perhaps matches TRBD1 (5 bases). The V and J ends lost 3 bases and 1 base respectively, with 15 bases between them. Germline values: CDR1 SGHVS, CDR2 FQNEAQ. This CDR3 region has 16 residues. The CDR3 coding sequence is TGTGCCAGCAGCTTTCAGTGGGGGGTGGGGAACACTGAAGCTTTCTTT. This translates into CASSFQWGVGNTEAFF.

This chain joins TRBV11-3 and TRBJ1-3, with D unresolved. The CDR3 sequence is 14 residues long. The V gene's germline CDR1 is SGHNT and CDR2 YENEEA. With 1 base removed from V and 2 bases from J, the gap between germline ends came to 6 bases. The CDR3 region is CASSLGGAGNTIYF. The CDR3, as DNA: TGTGCCAGCAGCTTAGGAGGAGCTGGAAACACCATATATTTT.

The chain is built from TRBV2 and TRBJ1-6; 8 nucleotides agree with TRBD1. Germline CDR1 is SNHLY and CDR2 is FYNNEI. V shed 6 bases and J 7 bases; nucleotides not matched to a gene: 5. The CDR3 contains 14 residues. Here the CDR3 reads CASRLQGVNSPLHF. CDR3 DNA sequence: TGTGCCAGCAGGCTACAGGGGGTGAATTCACCCCTCCACTTT.

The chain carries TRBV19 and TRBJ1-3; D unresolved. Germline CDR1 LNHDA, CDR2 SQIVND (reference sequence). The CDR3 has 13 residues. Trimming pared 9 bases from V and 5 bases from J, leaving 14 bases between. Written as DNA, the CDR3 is TGTGCCAGCAAGGAGGGCACCAGAAACACCATATATTTT. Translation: CASKEGTRNTIYF. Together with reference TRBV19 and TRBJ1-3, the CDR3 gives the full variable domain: DGGITQSPKYLFRKEGQNVTLSCEQNLNHDAMYWYRQDPGQGLRLIYYSQIVNDFQKGDIAEGYSVSREKKESFPLTVTSAQKNPTAFYLCASKEGTRNTIYFGEGSWLTVV.

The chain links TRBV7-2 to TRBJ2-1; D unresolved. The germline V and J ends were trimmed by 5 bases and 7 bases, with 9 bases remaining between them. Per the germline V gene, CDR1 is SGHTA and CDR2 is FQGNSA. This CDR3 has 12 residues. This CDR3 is CASSLALNEQFF. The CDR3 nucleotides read TGTGCCAGCAGCCTTGCTCTAAATGAGCAGTTCTTC.

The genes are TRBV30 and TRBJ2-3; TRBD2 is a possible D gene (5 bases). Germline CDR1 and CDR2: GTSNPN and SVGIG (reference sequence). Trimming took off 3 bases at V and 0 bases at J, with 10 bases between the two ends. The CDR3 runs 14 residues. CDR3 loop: CAWSRSSSTDTQYF. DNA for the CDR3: TGTGCCTGGAGCCGATCTAGCAGCACAGATACGCAGTATTTT.

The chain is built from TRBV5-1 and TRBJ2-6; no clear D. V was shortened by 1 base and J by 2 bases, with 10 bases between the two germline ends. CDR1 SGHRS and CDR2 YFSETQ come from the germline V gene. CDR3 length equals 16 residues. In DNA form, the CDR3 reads TGCGCCAGCAGCTTGAGTACGGTGACTGGGGCCAACGTCCTGACTTTC. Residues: CASSLSTVTGANVLTF.

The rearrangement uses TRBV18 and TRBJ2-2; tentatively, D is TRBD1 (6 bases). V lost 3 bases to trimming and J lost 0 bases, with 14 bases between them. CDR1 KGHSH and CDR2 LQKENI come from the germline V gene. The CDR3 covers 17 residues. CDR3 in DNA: TGTGCCAGCTCACCGGTCCCACAGGGTTCGAACACCGGGGAGCTGTTTTTT. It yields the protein CASSPVPQGSNTGELFF.

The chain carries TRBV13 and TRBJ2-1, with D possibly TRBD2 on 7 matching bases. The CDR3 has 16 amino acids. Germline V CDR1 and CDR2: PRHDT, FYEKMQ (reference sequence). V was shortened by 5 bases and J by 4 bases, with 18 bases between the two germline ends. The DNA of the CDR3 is TGTGCCAGCAGCCCCGCCCCGGGGGGCGGGTACAATGAGCAGTTCTTC. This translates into CASSPAPGGGYNEQFF. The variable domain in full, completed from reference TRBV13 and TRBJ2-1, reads AAGVIQSPRHLIKEKRETATLKCYPIPRHDTVYWYQQGPGQDPQFLISFYEKMQSDKGSIPDRFSAQQFSDYHSELNMSSLELGDSALYFCASSPAPGGGYNEQFFGPGTRLTVL.

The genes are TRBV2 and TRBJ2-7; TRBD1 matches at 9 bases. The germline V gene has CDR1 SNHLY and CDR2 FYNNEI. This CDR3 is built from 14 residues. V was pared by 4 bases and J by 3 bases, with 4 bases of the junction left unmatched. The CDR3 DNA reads TGTGCCAGCAGTGCCTCGGGACAGGGCTACGAGCAGTACGTC. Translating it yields CASSASGQGYEQYV.

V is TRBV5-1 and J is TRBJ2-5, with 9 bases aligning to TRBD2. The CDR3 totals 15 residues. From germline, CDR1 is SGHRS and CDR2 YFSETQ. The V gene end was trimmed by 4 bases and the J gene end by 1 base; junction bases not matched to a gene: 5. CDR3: CASSVQTSGQETQYF. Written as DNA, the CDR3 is TGCGCCAGCAGCGTACAGACTAGCGGCCAAGAGACCCAGTACTTC.